The present TCR beta chain was sequenced within a study of blood T cell repertoires in COVID-19. Study-level information: Some COVID-19 samples were acute and others convalescent; all came from the United States, Italy and Spain. PBMCs, B-cell-depleted T cells, or T cells provided the cDNA or gDNA that made up the material.

Deletions cut 4 bases from V and 1 base from J, with 8 bases between. The CDR3 runs to 13 residues. From germline, CDR1 is KGHSH and CDR2 LQKENI. This clone was recorded a few times. As originally analysed: Reference gene primers were amplified, and this amplification served to estimate nucleated cell counts. Some clones are missing from TCRdb's copy, which holds only in-frame ones; the method was immunoSEQ multiplex PCR. That table furnishes V, J and clone size, whereas the DNA furnished D and trimming. The sample includes about 140,000 clones, about 80% of them seen just once. V and J are TRBV18 and TRBJ2-7; D is ambiguous. Sequenced input: peripheral blood. The origin of this receptor is a man aged 65-85 years who had recovered from COVID-19. The CDR3 coding sequence is TGTGCCAGCTCACTGGCCAGTTCCTACGAGCAGTACTTC. The encoded protein is CASSLASSYEQYF.